These T cell receptor beta chains were read from a single sample in a study of control samples from healthy donors and cancer patients. Generated by immunoSEQ multiplex PCR, the TCRdb table keeps only in-frame clones and is missing some. The sample records about 40,000 clones, approximately 90% being singletons. The specimen sequenced was blood. The receptors stem from a woman aged 45-65 years in good health. CDR3s include the opening cysteine and the closing phenylalanine or tryptophan. Each record gives: CDR3 DNA, CDR3 protein, clone size, V gene, D gene, J gene. D genes are given only for firm matches. The listing skips clone size in some rows; elsewhere it reads once, few, many or a size class.

DNA: TGTGCCAGCTCACTACAGGGTGAAGGATCCGCCGAGCAGTACTTC
CDR3: CASSLQGEGSAEQYF
size: few
V: TRBV18
D: .
J: TRBJ2-7

DNA: TGCGCCAGCAGCTTGCGACAGGTAAACACTGAAGCTTTCTTT
CDR3: CASSLRQVNTEAFF
size: .
V: TRBV5-1
D: .
J: TRBJ1-1

DNA: TGTGCCAGTAGTATCTGGGTTTATAGCAATCAGCCCCAGCATTTT
CDR3: CASSIWVYSNQPQHF
size: .
V: TRBV19
D: .
J: TRBJ1-5

DNA: TGTGCCAGTAGTCCCGCGGACCGTTACGAGCAGTACTTC
CDR3: CASSPADRYEQYF
size: .
V: TRBV19
D: .
J: TRBJ2-7

DNA: TGCGCCAGCAGCTTGGCAGGACAGCATTTAGAAAAACTGTTTTTT
CDR3: CASSLAGQHLEKLFF
size: .
V: TRBV5-1
D: .
J: TRBJ1-4

DNA: TGTGCCAGCAGCTTAGCTGCGGGGGGGGTCGGGGATACGCAGTATTTT
CDR3: CASSLAAGGVGDTQYF
size: once
V: TRBV7-9
D: TRBD2
J: TRBJ2-3

DNA: TGTGCCAGCAGCTTACCAGGGGATCAGCCCCAGCATTTT
CDR3: CASSLPGDQPQHF
size: once
V: TRBV7-2
D: .
J: TRBJ1-5

DNA: TGTGCCAGCAGCCTGGACAGTCAAGAGACCCAGTACTTC
CDR3: CASSLDSQETQYF
size: .
V: TRBV13
D: .
J: TRBJ2-5

DNA: TGTGCCTGGGCCCAGGGGGTAGGTCAGCCCCAGCATTTT
CDR3: CAWAQGVGQPQHF
size: .
V: TRBV30
D: TRBD1
J: TRBJ1-5

DNA: TGTGCCAGCAGCGACAACTTGAAAAAAGGGCCCTACAATGAGCAGTTCTTC
CDR3: CASSDNLKKGPYNEQFF
size: .
V: TRBV7-8
D: .
J: TRBJ2-1

DNA: TGTGCCAGTAGTTTAAACAGGGGGCCCCGTTCGTTGTCAAGGGGCTACACCTTC
CDR3: CASSLNRGPRSLSRGYTF
size: .
V: TRBV19
D: TRBD1
J: TRBJ1-2

DNA: TGTGCCAGCCTCCCCTGGTGGAGGGGGAGAGTGAACACTGAAGCTTTCTTT
CDR3: CASLPWWRGRVNTEAFF
size: .
V: TRBV27
D: .
J: TRBJ1-1

DNA: TGTGCCAGCAGCCAAGGGAGGGCAGGTCCAGAGACCCAGTACTTC
CDR3: CASSQGRAGPETQYF
size: .
V: TRBV3-1/TRBV3-2
D: .
J: TRBJ2-5

DNA: TGCGCCAGCAGGGGAATAGACAAGAACACTGAAGCTTTCTTT
CDR3: CASRGIDKNTEAFF
size: .
V: TRBV27
D: .
J: TRBJ1-1

DNA: TGCGCCAGCGTCAAACAAGTTGGGGGGGACAATGAGCAGTTCTTC
CDR3: CASVKQVGGDNEQFF
size: .
V: TRBV5-1
D: TRBD2
J: TRBJ2-1

DNA: TGTGCCAGCAGTTACTCAGAGGTTAGCAATCAGCCCCAGCATTTT
CDR3: CASSYSEVSNQPQHF
size: .
V: TRBV6-5
D: .
J: TRBJ1-5

DNA: TGCGCCAGCAGCGTAAAGGGACAGGGGGCGATGCTGAGGACTGAAGCTTTCTTT
CDR3: CASSVKGQGAMLRTEAFF
size: few
V: TRBV5-1
D: TRBD1
J: TRBJ1-1

DNA: TGTGCCAGCAGGCTAGCGGGAGGAAACAATGAGCAGTTCTTC
CDR3: CASRLAGGNNEQFF
size: .
V: TRBV6-4
D: TRBD2
J: TRBJ2-1

DNA: TGTGCCACCAGTGATTCCTTGAGGACTAGCGGGGGGGGGAATGAGCAGTTCTTC
CDR3: CATSDSLRTSGGGNEQFF
size: .
V: TRBV24-1
D: TRBD2
J: TRBJ2-1

DNA: TGTGCCAGCAGCTCCTCCCGGGACTTCGGAAAACTGTTTTTT
CDR3: CASSSSRDFGKLFF
size: .
V: TRBV5-6
D: .
J: TRBJ1-4

DNA: TGTGCCAGCCGAGAGGGTCTCTCTGGAAACACCATATATTTT
CDR3: CASREGLSGNTIYF
size: .
V: TRBV6-5
D: .
J: TRBJ1-3

DNA: TGTGCTAGTGGTTTCGGGCAGGGAGATAATTCACCCCTCCACTTT
CDR3: CASGFGQGDNSPLHF
size: .
V: TRBV12-5
D: .
J: TRBJ1-6

DNA: TGTGCCAGCAGCCAAGCAGCTGGGGCCTACGAGCAGTACTTC
CDR3: CASSQAAGAYEQYF
size: .
V: TRBV3-1/TRBV3-2
D: .
J: TRBJ2-7

DNA: TGTGCCAGCAGTTCCACAGGGCTCGGCAATCAGCCCCAGCATTTT
CDR3: CASSSTGLGNQPQHF
size: .
V: TRBV2
D: .
J: TRBJ1-5

DNA: TGTGCCAGCAGCAATACAGGACGCAATCAGCCCCAGCATTTT
CDR3: CASSNTGRNQPQHF
size: .
V: TRBV6-2/TRBV6-3
D: .
J: TRBJ1-5

DNA: TGCGCCAGCAGCTTGAGCACCTTTCTTACTGAAGCTTTCTTT
CDR3: CASSLSTFLTEAFF
size: .
V: TRBV5-1
D: .
J: TRBJ1-1

DNA: TGTGCCAGCAGTTCTAGTGGGGGTTGGACAGGGTTGCATTCACCCCTCCACTTT
CDR3: CASSSSGGWTGLHSPLHF
size: .
V: TRBV7-2
D: TRBD1
J: TRBJ1-6

DNA: TGTGCCAGCAGTGAACGTGGCAGAACCTTCTATGGCTACACCTTC
CDR3: CASSERGRTFYGYTF
size: .
V: TRBV6-1
D: .
J: TRBJ1-2

DNA: TGTGCCAGCAGCTTAGAGCGGCAGGGGTGGACTGAAGCTTTCTTT
CDR3: CASSLERQGWTEAFF
size: once
V: TRBV7-8
D: .
J: TRBJ1-1

DNA: TGTGCCAGCAGTTTAAGAGGGGGCGGTGGAAACACCATATATTTT
CDR3: CASSLRGGGGNTIYF
size: .
V: TRBV27
D: TRBD1
J: TRBJ1-3

DNA: TGTGCCAGCAGGGCAACGGGGGTAGACACTGAAGCTTTCTTT
CDR3: CASRATGVDTEAFF
size: once
V: TRBV6-5
D: .
J: TRBJ1-1

DNA: TGTGCCAGCAGTACCCAAACAGGTGGGATTTCGCCCCAGCATTTT
CDR3: CASSTQTGGISPQHF
size: .
V: TRBV6-5
D: .
J: TRBJ1-5

DNA: TGCAGTGCTAGTAGGGACAGGGGTCGTACAGATACGCAGTATTTT
CDR3: CSASRDRGRTDTQYF
size: .
V: TRBV20-1
D: TRBD1
J: TRBJ2-3

DNA: TGTGCCAGCAGTTTACGGGGGGTCCCGAACACCGGGGAGCTGTTTTTT
CDR3: CASSLRGVPNTGELFF
size: .
V: TRBV27
D: TRBD2
J: TRBJ2-2

DNA: TGTGCCAGCAGTTCCAGGGGGGGGACGGGCTCTGGAAACACCATATATTTT
CDR3: CASSSRGGTGSGNTIYF
size: .
V: TRBV7-8
D: TRBD1
J: TRBJ1-3

DNA: TGTGCCAGCAGGAGCCGCCACTCTGGGGCCAACGTCCTGACTTTC
CDR3: CASRSRHSGANVLTF
size: .
V: TRBV2
D: .
J: TRBJ2-6

DNA: TGCAGCGTTGGTGGGGGTGGCCAGCCCCAGCATTTT
CDR3: CSVGGGGQPQHF
size: .
V: TRBV29-1
D: .
J: TRBJ1-5

DNA: TGTGCCAGCAGTGCGCAAGGCGGTAATTCACCCCTCCACTTT
CDR3: CASSAQGGNSPLHF
size: .
V: TRBV27
D: .
J: TRBJ1-6

DNA: TGTGCCAGCAGCCTGGACAGGGTGGCACAGCCCCAGCATTTT
CDR3: CASSLDRVAQPQHF
size: .
V: TRBV7-2
D: TRBD1
J: TRBJ1-5

DNA: TGCGCCAGCAGCTTACAGGGGCTCTCTGGAAACACCATATATTTT
CDR3: CASSLQGLSGNTIYF
size: .
V: TRBV5-1
D: TRBD1
J: TRBJ1-3

DNA: TGTGCCAGCAGTTTATCGGGACAGGGGGAGGATACGCAGTATTTT
CDR3: CASSLSGQGEDTQYF
size: once
V: TRBV28
D: TRBD1
J: TRBJ2-3

DNA: TGTGCCAGCAGTGAAGCCCACGTCCAGCAGGGGCCTCGCGGTGGCTACACCTTC
CDR3: CASSEAHVQQGPRGGYTF
size: .
V: TRBV25-1
D: .
J: TRBJ1-2